This TCR beta chain was sequenced for a study of T cell clonality in common variable immunodeficiency. Overall study findings and caveats: CVID subjects shared fewer TCRbeta clones than healthy controls did. In common variable immunodeficiency, TCR beta chains reportedly carried fewer deletions and N-nucleotide insertions.

This clone was observed many times. Antigen unknown. The read comes to an end 3 residues before the CDR3 does, leaving the germline J gene to fill in the end. The assay was immunoSEQ multiplex PCR, and TCRdb's table has in-frame clones only and misses some. Observed in the sample are about 47,000 clones, none of them singletons. CDR1 is LNHDA, CDR2 SQIVND, per germline (reference sequence). V was shortened by 1 base and J by 3 bases, with 7 bases between the two germline ends. The CDR3 runs to 14 residues. The TCR comes from a person aged 18-69 years in good health. This chain connects TRBV19 to TRBJ2-1, with a possible D match to TRBD1 (5 bases). The sequencing input was peripheral blood mononuclear cells. The CDR3 bases that were read are TGTGCCAGTAGTATAGTCGACAGCTACAATGAG. It specifies CASSIVDSYNE. Given in full, the CDR3 is CASSIVDSYNEQFF.